The rows below give T cell receptor beta chains drawn from one sample of a study of T-cell reconstitution after alpha-beta-depleted transplantation in children. A single record per CDR3 protein comes from TCRdb applying MiXCR to the PCR reads. This sample has about 150,000 distinct CDR3 sequences, with 8.8% found just once. The sequenced sample was PBMCs, mostly from graft donor cells, obtained 180 days after TCRalphabeta/CD19-depleted stem cell transplant. The receptors derive from a female patient younger than 10 who had a stem cell transplant for congenital amegakaryocytic thrombocytopenia, so the T cells may come from the graft donor. The CDR3 runs from the conserved cysteine through the conserved F or W. Fields, in order: D gene, V gene, J gene, CDR3 protein. D genes are given only for firm matches.

D gene: TRBD2
V gene: TRBV20-1
J gene: TRBJ2-5
CDR3 protein: CSARDTLAEETQYF

D gene: .
V gene: TRBV7-7
J gene: TRBJ1-6
CDR3 protein: CASSLNDNSPLHF

D gene: TRBD1
V gene: TRBV4-1
J gene: TRBJ2-7
CDR3 protein: CASSQGETGGFYEQYF

D gene: TRBD1
V gene: TRBV28
J gene: TRBJ1-5
CDR3 protein: CASSWLHIGTGIAGQPQHF

D gene: TRBD1
V gene: TRBV6-5
J gene: TRBJ1-2
CDR3 protein: CASSYSAEGTAIYGYTF

D gene: TRBD1
V gene: TRBV6-5
J gene: TRBJ1-2
CDR3 protein: CASSYRDRGFGYTF

D gene: .
V gene: TRBV27
J gene: TRBJ1-5
CDR3 protein: CASRSGDSGNQPQHF

D gene: .
V gene: TRBV5-1
J gene: TRBJ1-5
CDR3 protein: CASSLGGSWQPQHF

D gene: .
V gene: TRBV4-3
J gene: TRBJ2-2
CDR3 protein: CASSQDSPGSLTGELFF

D gene: .
V gene: TRBV11-1
J gene: TRBJ2-7
CDR3 protein: CASSLGLGGRIPYEQYF

D gene: TRBD1
V gene: TRBV5-1
J gene: TRBJ2-7
CDR3 protein: CASSFDGQGHYEQYF

D gene: TRBD1
V gene: TRBV14
J gene: TRBJ2-3
CDR3 protein: CASSQESGQGISDTQYF

D gene: TRBD1
V gene: TRBV11-2
J gene: TRBJ2-2
CDR3 protein: CASSPSLGTGFYYRNTGELFF

D gene: .
V gene: TRBV24-1
J gene: TRBJ2-5
CDR3 protein: CATSDFPGPQETQYF

D gene: .
V gene: TRBV15
J gene: TRBJ2-7
CDR3 protein: CATEINRVPRQSTYEQYF

D gene: .
V gene: TRBV10-3
J gene: TRBJ1-5
CDR3 protein: CAISEHLRSNQPQHF

D gene: .
V gene: TRBV20-1
J gene: TRBJ2-5
CDR3 protein: CSARDRSGETQYF

D gene: .
V gene: TRBV7-7
J gene: TRBJ2-2
CDR3 protein: CASSTQGNTGELFF

D gene: TRBD1
V gene: TRBV20-1
J gene: TRBJ1-5
CDR3 protein: CSARWPGQGFAQPQHF

D gene: .
V gene: TRBV5-1
J gene: TRBJ2-3
CDR3 protein: CASRPWGGGTDTQYF

D gene: .
V gene: TRBV20-1
J gene: TRBJ2-7
CDR3 protein: CSARDPTGWISYEQYF

D gene: .
V gene: TRBV7-2
J gene: TRBJ1-5
CDR3 protein: CASSLGGGTYNQPQHF

D gene: .
V gene: TRBV9
J gene: TRBJ1-6
CDR3 protein: CASSVGSSYNSPLHF

D gene: TRBD1
V gene: TRBV12-3/TRBV12-4
J gene: TRBJ2-5
CDR3 protein: CASSRTGGWETQYF

D gene: .
V gene: TRBV5-1
J gene: TRBJ2-5
CDR3 protein: CASSLAGMTGETQYF

D gene: .
V gene: TRBV5-6
J gene: TRBJ2-5
CDR3 protein: CASSRDLRTETQYF

D gene: TRBD2
V gene: TRBV7-6
J gene: TRBJ2-1
CDR3 protein: CASSLWTSEYNEQFF

D gene: TRBD2
V gene: TRBV5-1
J gene: TRBJ2-3
CDR3 protein: CASARTSGAFSTDTQYF

D gene: TRBD1
V gene: TRBV12-3/TRBV12-4
J gene: TRBJ2-7
CDR3 protein: CASRPPGQGFIRQYF

D gene: .
V gene: TRBV6-1
J gene: TRBJ2-1
CDR3 protein: CATSGLAYNEQFF

D gene: .
V gene: TRBV6-5
J gene: TRBJ2-6
CDR3 protein: CASSSLGAAGSSGANVLTF

D gene: .
V gene: TRBV18
J gene: TRBJ2-7
CDR3 protein: CASSPGGEQYF

D gene: .
V gene: TRBV10-3
J gene: TRBJ2-2
CDR3 protein: CAISESSPFRLDRTNTGELFF

D gene: TRBD1
V gene: TRBV29-1
J gene: TRBJ1-1
CDR3 protein: CSVTVGQVAFF

D gene: TRBD1
V gene: TRBV20-1
J gene: TRBJ2-3
CDR3 protein: CSAREGQGTDTQYF

D gene: .
V gene: TRBV20-1
J gene: TRBJ2-7
CDR3 protein: CSAAAGQPSRPYEQYF

D gene: .
V gene: TRBV20-1
J gene: TRBJ1-2
CDR3 protein: CSARRRQGYGYTF